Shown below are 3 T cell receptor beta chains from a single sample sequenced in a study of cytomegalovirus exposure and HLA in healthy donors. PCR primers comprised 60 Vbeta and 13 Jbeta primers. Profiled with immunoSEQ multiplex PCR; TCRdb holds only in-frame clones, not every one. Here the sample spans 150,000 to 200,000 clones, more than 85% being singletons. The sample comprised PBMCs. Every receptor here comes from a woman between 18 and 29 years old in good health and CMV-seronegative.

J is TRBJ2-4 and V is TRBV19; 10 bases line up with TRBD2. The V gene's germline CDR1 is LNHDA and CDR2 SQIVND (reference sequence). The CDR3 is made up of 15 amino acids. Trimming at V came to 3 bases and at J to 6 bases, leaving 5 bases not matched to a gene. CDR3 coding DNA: TGTGCCAGTAGTATTGATGGACTAGCGGCAAACATTCAGTACTTC. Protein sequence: CASSIDGLAANIQYF. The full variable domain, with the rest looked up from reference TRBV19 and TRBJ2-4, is DGGITQSPKYLFRKEGQNVTLSCEQNLNHDAMYWYRQDPGQGLRLIYYSQIVNDFQKGDIAEGYSVSREKKESFPLTVTSAQKNPTAFYLCASSIDGLAANIQYFGAGTRLSVL.

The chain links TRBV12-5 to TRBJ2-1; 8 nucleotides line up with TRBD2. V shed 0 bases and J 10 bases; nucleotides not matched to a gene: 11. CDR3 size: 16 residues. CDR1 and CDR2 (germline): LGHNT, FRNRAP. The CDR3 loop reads CASGLVAGGPVGEQFF. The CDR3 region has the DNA TGTGCTAGTGGTTTGGTTGCGGGAGGACCCGTTGGGGAGCAGTTCTTC.

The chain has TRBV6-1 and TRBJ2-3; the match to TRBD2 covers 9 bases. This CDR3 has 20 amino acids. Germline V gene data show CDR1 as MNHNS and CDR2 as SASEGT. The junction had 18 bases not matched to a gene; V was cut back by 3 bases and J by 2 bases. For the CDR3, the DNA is TGTGCCAGCAGTGACCCCCTCAACACGGGAGCGGGGGGACTCACAGATACGCAGTATTTT. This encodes CASSDPLNTGAGGLTDTQYF.